The 30 T cell receptor beta chains presented below share a single source sample, sequenced in a study of control samples from healthy donors and cancer patients. Some clones are missing from TCRdb's copy, which holds only in-frame ones; the method was immunoSEQ multiplex PCR. This table holds 50,000 or so clones, around 95% found once. Material for sequencing was blood. Every receptor here comes from a woman younger than 30 in good health.

The chain is built from TRBV6-5 and TRBJ1-2, with D possibly being TRBD1 (5 bases). The CDR3 spans 12 residues. The germline CDR1 and CDR2 sequences are MNHEY and SVGAGI. V was clipped by 4 bases and J by 2 bases, with 5 bases between them. The CDR3 bases are TGTGCCAGCAGTTGGGGGAACTATGGCTACACCTTC. Its protein is CASSWGNYGYTF.

The chain carries TRBV7-9 and TRBJ2-3; D is possibly TRBD1 or TRBD2 (6 bases each). The CDR3 runs 13 residues. Germline-derived CDR1 and CDR2 are SEHNR and FQNEAQ (reference sequence). Trimming removed 6 bases from V and 2 bases from J, with 9 bases in between. The CDR3 loop reads CASRRGDTDTQYF. The CDR3 DNA is TGTGCCAGCAGAAGGGGGGACACAGATACGCAGTATTTT.

The V call is TRBV28, the J call TRBJ1-2; the D gene is possibly TRBD1 (6 bases). CDR1 and CDR2 (germline): MDHEN, SYDVKM. The CDR3 contains 12 residues. Trimming removed 8 bases at V and 12 bases at J, with 19 bases between. The CDR3 protein is CASSIGNRADTF. The CDR3 nucleotides are TGTGCCAGCTCTATAGGAAACAGGGCAGACACCTTC.

This rearrangement joins TRBV6-5 to TRBJ1-2; perhaps TRBD1 as D (5 bases). The V gene lost 6 bases and the J gene lost 5 bases, with 19 bases spanning the gap. There are 15 residues in the CDR3. Germline CDR1 and CDR2: MNHEY and SVGAGI. The CDR3: CASSAQRDGKYGYTF. As DNA, the CDR3 is TGTGCCAGCAGCGCCCAGAGGGACGGGAAGTATGGCTACACCTTC.

CDR3: CASSHRVYGYTF. As DNA, the CDR3 is TGTGCCAGCAGCCACAGGGTCTATGGCTACACCTTC. The chain is built from TRBV28 and TRBJ1-2; possible D gene TRBD1, 6 bases. Germline V gene sequence: CDR1 MDHEN, CDR2 SYDVKM. The CDR3 is 12 amino acids. The V and J ends lost 6 bases and 4 bases respectively, with 9 bases between them.

This chain joins TRBV5-6 and TRBJ2-1, with 8 bases identical to TRBD2. The length of the CDR3 is 14 residues. CDR1 is SGHDT, CDR2 YYEEEE, per germline. Trimming cost V 4 bases and J 8 bases; bases outside gene matches: 8. DNA for the CDR3: TGTGCCAGCAGCCAAAGACTAGCGTGGGATGAGCAGTTCTTC. Residues: CASSQRLAWDEQFF. Complete variable domain (other parts from reference TRBV5-6 and TRBJ2-1): DAGVTQSPTHLIKTRGQQVTLRCSPKSGHDTVSWYQQALGQGPQFIFQYYEEEERQRGNFPDRFSGHQFPNYSSELNVNALLLGDSALYLCASSQRLAWDEQFFGPGTRLTVL.

The genes are TRBV11-2 and TRBJ1-3; D gene unclear. The length of the CDR3 is 15 residues. The V gene's germline CDR1 is SGHAT and CDR2 FQNNGV. V shed 1 base and J shed 0 bases, with 7 bases lying between them. The CDR3 DNA reads TGTGCCAGCAGCTTAGGGGCAGGCTCTGGAAACACCATATATTTT. Its protein product is CASSLGAGSGNTIYF.

V usage is TRBV28 and J usage is TRBJ1-2; D ambiguous. The germline CDR1 and CDR2 sequences are MDHEN and SYDVKM. This CDR3 is built from 12 residues. V lost 3 bases and J 4 bases, leaving 6 bases between the germline ends. The DNA of the CDR3 is TGTGCCAGCAGTTTGGCGCCCTATGGCTACACCTTC. Residues: CASSLAPYGYTF.

The J gene is TRBJ1-2, the V gene TRBV29-1; D uncertain. Trimming left V 2 bases short and J 4 bases short, with 8 bases between. The CDR3 sequence is 12 residues long. Germline V lookup: CDR1 SQVTM, CDR2 ANQGSEA. CDR3 amino acids: CSVEYGVYGYTF. The CDR3 bases are TGCAGCGTTGAATACGGGGTCTATGGCTACACCTTC. The full variable domain, in which reference TRBV29-1 and TRBJ1-2 provide the parts outside the CDR3, is SAVISQKPSRDICQRGTSLTIQCQVDSQVTMMFWYRQQPGQSLTLIATANQGSEATYESGFVIDKFPISRPNLTFSTLTVSNMSPEDSSIYLCSVEYGVYGYTFGSGTRLTVV.

CDR3 coding DNA: TGTGCCAGCAGCTCGCTAGCGCTGAGCTCCTACGAGCAGTACTTC. As protein: CASSSLALSSYEQYF. The rearrangement links TRBV7-8 to TRBJ2-7, with D possibly being TRBD2 (6 bases). Trimming removed 4 bases from V and 0 bases from J, with 13 bases in between. Germline values: CDR1 SGHVS, CDR2 FQNEAQ. The CDR3 is 15 amino acids.

The chain links TRBV7-2 to TRBJ1-2; maybe TRBD1 (5 bases). The CDR3 runs to 15 residues. Between the trimmed V and J ends, which lost 5 bases and 2 bases, there was a span of 15 bases. From germline, CDR1 is SGHTA and CDR2 FQGNSA. As DNA, the CDR3 is TGTGCCAGCAGCCCTAGGGGTACCATGAACTATGGCTACACCTTC. Translation: CASSPRGTMNYGYTF.

The gene calls are TRBV6-2 or TRBV6-3 and TRBJ2-7; D call uncertain. The CDR3 runs 14 residues. Germline values: CDR1 MNHEY, CDR2 SVGEGT. V was cut by 2 bases and J by 0 bases, with 8 bases left in between. The CDR3 DNA reads TGTGCCAGCAGTTACCCAACAGCCTCCTACGAGCAGTACTTC. It encodes CASSYPTASYEQYF.

The V call is TRBV27, the J call TRBJ1-5, with D possibly being TRBD1 (5 bases). This CDR3 has 15 residues. Trimming shortened V by 8 bases and J by 1 base, and 15 bases separated the two germline ends. Looked up from germline, CDR1 is MNHEY and CDR2 is SMNVEV (reference sequence). The CDR3 DNA reads TGTGCCAGCCACTCCCAGGGAAGCAGCAATCAGCCCCAGCATTTT. Translated: CASHSQGSSNQPQHF.

This clone was seen only once. This chain links TRBV5-1 with TRBJ2-3, with D perhaps matching TRBD1 (5 bases). Germline V gives CDR1 SGHRS, CDR2 YFSETQ. V was clipped by 1 base and J by 0 bases, with 9 bases between them. This CDR3 is 15 amino acids long. Here the CDR3 DNA reads TGCGCCAGCAGCTTGATAGGGGTTAGCACAGATACGCAGTATTTT. Translated, it gives CASSLIGVSTDTQYF.

J is TRBJ2-3 and V is TRBV11-2; 7 nucleotides line up with TRBD2. Germline values: CDR1 SGHAT, CDR2 FQNNGV. CDR3 length: 15 amino acids. The V gene end was trimmed by 0 bases and the J gene end by 8 bases; junction bases not matched to a gene: 8. Here the CDR3 DNA reads TGTGCCAGCAGCTTAGAGTCGCGGGGGTCCGTTACGCAGTATTTT. It yields the protein CASSLESRGSVTQYF.

CDR3: CASSLDGSSNQPQHF. Written as DNA, the CDR3 is TGTGCCAGCAGTTTGGACGGGAGTAGCAATCAGCCCCAGCATTTT. V is TRBV28 and J is TRBJ1-5; D remains unclear. The germline V gene has CDR1 MDHEN and CDR2 SYDVKM. This CDR3 contains 15 residues. The germline V and J ends were trimmed by 3 bases and 0 bases, with 9 bases remaining between them.

This chain uses TRBV3-1 (or the pseudogene TRBV3-2) with TRBJ2-7; 7 positions agree with TRBD2. After removal of 7 bases from V and 2 bases from J, the junction contained 8 bases not matched to a gene. Per germline, CDR1 LGHDT and CDR2 YNNKEL (reference sequence). CDR3 size: 14 residues. This CDR3 reads CASTRDYWAYEQYF. DNA of the CDR3: TGTGCCAGCACCCGGGACTACTGGGCCTACGAGCAGTACTTC.

This rearrangement joins TRBV5-5 to TRBJ2-1, with D hard to call. The germline V gene has CDR1 SGHKS and CDR2 YYEKEE (reference sequence). V shed 4 bases and J shed 0 bases, with 11 bases lying between them. This CDR3 is built from 15 residues. The CDR3 reads CASSIFTASYNEQFF. In nucleotides, the CDR3 is TGTGCCAGCAGCATTTTTACGGCCTCCTACAATGAGCAGTTCTTC. Based on the CDR3 plus reference TRBV5-5 and TRBJ2-1, the full variable domain is DAGVTQSPTHLIKTRGQQVTLRCSPISGHKSVSWYQQVLGQGPQFIFQYYEKEERGRGNFPDRFSARQFPNYSSELNVNALLLGDSALYLCASSIFTASYNEQFFGPGTRLTVL.

The gene calls are TRBV7-8 and TRBJ1-4; 9 nucleotides agree with TRBD1. Trimming took 4 bases from V and 6 from J; bases not matched to a gene: 3. Germline V lookup: CDR1 SGHVS, CDR2 FQNEAQ. The CDR3 length is 14 residues. The CDR3 sequence is CASSSRDRDEKLFF. The CDR3 DNA is TGTGCCAGCAGCTCCCGGGACAGGGATGAAAAACTGTTTTTT.

The chain links TRBV18 to TRBJ1-3; possibly TRBD1 for D (5 bases). From germline, CDR1 is KGHSH and CDR2 LQKENI. The CDR3 has 13 residues. V was shortened by 8 bases and J by 0 bases, with 8 bases between the two germline ends. The DNA for the CDR3 is TGTGCCAGCCAGGGAAGCTCTGGAAACACCATATATTTT. Residues: CASQGSSGNTIYF.

The rearrangement links TRBV30 to TRBJ2-7, with 11 positions matching TRBD1. The CDR3 is 12 amino acids. Losses at the gene ends were 7 bases for V and 3 bases for J; bases not matched to a gene: 2. Germline CDR1 GTSNPN, CDR2 SVGIG (reference sequence). CDR3 sequence (DNA): TGTGCCTCCGGGACAGGGGGCTACGAGCAGTACTTC. Encoded protein: CASGTGGYEQYF.

The rearrangement joins TRBV27 to TRBJ1-5; the D gene is possibly TRBD1 (6 bases). Trimming stripped 0 bases from V and 12 bases from J, with 12 bases between. CDR3 length: 13 residues. Germline V lookup: CDR1 MNHEY, CDR2 SMNVEV (reference sequence). The CDR3 DNA sequence: TGTGCCAGCAGTTTATCCGCCCAGGGGATCCAGCATTTT. Its translation is CASSLSAQGIQHF.

The gene calls are TRBV6-1 and TRBJ1-6, with 7 bases aligning to TRBD1. Germline CDR1 and CDR2: MNHNS and SASEGT. The V segment lost 0 bases and the J segment 6 bases; nucleotides outside the gene matches: 5. The CDR3 has 16 amino acids. CDR3 in DNA: TGTGCCAGCAGTGAAGCCACAGGGGTGGGTAATTCACCCCTCCACTTT. Amino acids: CASSEATGVGNSPLHF.

The chain is built from TRBV9 and TRBJ1-5, with 10 bases identical to TRBD1. V was pared by 2 bases and J by 3 bases, with 2 bases of the junction left unmatched. The germline V gene has CDR1 SGDLS and CDR2 YYNGEE. The CDR3 spans 15 residues. CDR3 nucleotide sequence: TGTGCCAGCAGCGTCGGGACAGGGGACAATCAGCCCCAGCATTTT. This gives the protein CASSVGTGDNQPQHF.

The chain couples TRBV30 to TRBJ1-2; no reliable D call. V lost 2 bases and J lost 4, with 8 bases in between. This CDR3 spans 12 amino acids. Germline V CDR1 and CDR2: GTSNPN, SVGIG (reference sequence). The CDR3 loop is CAWSSGFYGYTF. As DNA, the CDR3 is TGTGCCTGGAGTAGCGGGTTCTATGGCTACACCTTC. The full variable domain, completed using reference TRBV30 and TRBJ1-2, is SQTIHQWPATLVQPVGSPLSLECTVEGTSNPNLYWYRQAAGRGLQLLFYSVGIGQISSEVPQNLSASRPQDRQFILSSKKLLLSDSGFYLCAWSSGFYGYTFGSGTRLTVV.

The chain recombines TRBV19 with TRBJ1-5; D perhaps matches TRBD1 (5 bases). The V gene's germline CDR1 is LNHDA and CDR2 SQIVND (reference sequence). Trimming left V 2 bases short and J 2 bases short, with 7 bases between. The CDR3 sequence is 14 residues long. CDR3 in DNA: TGTGCCAGTAGTATACAGGGTGGCAATCAGCCCCAGCATTTT. Its translation: CASSIQGGNQPQHF.

The chain couples TRBV11-2 to TRBJ1-6; 8 bases agree with TRBD1. Trimming took 4 bases from V and 4 from J; bases not matched to a gene: 15. The CDR3 has 19 amino acids. The germline V gene has CDR1 SGHAT and CDR2 FQNNGV. CDR3 sequence reads: CASSSSRDRKLTYNSPLHF. The CDR3 DNA reads TGTGCCAGCAGCTCCTCACGGGACAGGAAATTAACTTATAATTCACCCCTCCACTTT. The full variable domain, rest sourced from reference TRBV11-2 and TRBJ1-6, is EAGVAQSPRYKIIEKRQSVAFWCNPISGHATLYWYQQILGQGPKLLIQFQNNGVVDDSQLPKDRFSAERLKGVDSTLKIQPAKLEDSAVYLCASSSSRDRKLTYNSPLHFGNGTRLTVT.

The chain combines TRBV6-5 with TRBJ2-2; D is possibly TRBD2 (5 bases). Germline CDR1 and CDR2: MNHEY and SVGAGI. The V and J ends lost 6 bases and 0 bases respectively, with 8 bases between them. The CDR3 contains 14 residues. The DNA of the CDR3 is TGTGCCAGCAGCGGGCGGGCGAACACCGGGGAGCTGTTTTTT. This codes for CASSGRANTGELFF.

This chain joins TRBV6-2 or TRBV6-3 and TRBJ1-1; D remains ambiguous. V was shortened by 6 bases and J by 0 bases, with 23 bases between the two germline ends. CDR3 size: 18 residues. The germline V gene encodes CDR1 MNHEY and CDR2 SVGEGT. CDR3 in amino acids: CASSSPVGGRFMNTEAFF. CDR3 nucleotide sequence: TGTGCCAGCAGCTCTCCCGTCGGAGGGAGGTTCATGAACACTGAAGCTTTCTTT.

The chain carries TRBV30 and TRBJ1-2; tentative D call: TRBD1 (5 bases). V dropped 2 bases and J dropped 4 bases, with 11 bases sitting between them. There are 13 residues in the CDR3. The V gene's germline CDR1 is GTSNPN and CDR2 SVGIG (reference sequence). CDR3 DNA sequence: TGTGCCTGGAGTAGCCCAGGGACCTATGGCTACACCTTC. It encodes CAWSSPGTYGYTF.